Listed here are 27 T cell receptor beta chains from one sample, sequenced in a study of T cell responses to AZD1222 COVID-19 vaccine. The data were produced by immunoSEQ multiplex PCR, yet TCRdb's version contains in-frame clones alone and is incomplete. Among roughly 80,000 clones listed, around nine tenths were seen once. The input for sequencing was peripheral blood, taken on day 0 of AZD1222 vaccination. The origin of the receptors is an adult in good health.

The table lists this clone with a few counts. This chain joins TRBV5-1 and TRBJ2-5, with 10 bases matching TRBD2. This CDR3 spans 16 amino acids. The germline gives CDR1 SGHRS, CDR2 YFSETQ. V shed 0 bases and J 7 bases; nucleotides not matched to a gene: 9. The CDR3 coding sequence is TGCGCCAGCAGCTTGGGGAGCGGGGGGGCCGCAGGGACCCAGTACTTC. Translated, it gives CASSLGSGGAAGTQYF.

This clone was seen a few times. The V gene is TRBV5-1, the J gene TRBJ1-3; TRBD1 matches at 7 bases. The CDR3 is 15 residues long. Germline CDR1 and CDR2: SGHRS and YFSETQ. V lost 6 bases to trimming and J lost 2 bases; unmatched junction nucleotides: 8. CDR3 sequence (DNA): TGCGCCAGCACCCTCGACAGGGATCCTGGAAACACCATATATTTT. The encoded protein is CASTLDRDPGNTIYF.

The chain has TRBV27 and TRBJ2-1; D is undetermined. This CDR3 region has 16 residues. From germline, CDR1 is MNHEY and CDR2 SMNVEV (reference sequence). Trimming removed 7 bases at V and 0 bases at J, with 16 bases between. In nucleotides, the CDR3 is TGTGCCAGCAACCGGTCGATACCTAGCTCCTACAATGAGCAGTTCTTC. Amino acids: CASNRSIPSSYNEQFF.

This clone was found once. The J gene is TRBJ2-3, the V gene TRBV30, with TRBD2 matching over 7 bases. J gave up 2 bases and V 5 bases, and 4 bases lay outside the gene matches. CDR3 length: 13 amino acids. The V gene's germline CDR1 is GTSNPN and CDR2 SVGIG (reference sequence). CDR3 protein: CAWASGFTDTQYF. The CDR3 DNA reads as TGTGCCTGGGCTAGCGGATTCACAGATACGCAGTATTTT.

The J gene is TRBJ2-3, the V gene TRBV6-5; the match to TRBD2 covers 8 bases. J gave up 0 bases and V 6 bases, and 5 bases lay outside the gene matches. CDR3 size: 15 residues. Germline assignment: CDR1 MNHEY and CDR2 SVGAGI. The CDR3, as DNA: TGTGCCAGCAGGATAGCGGGGACTAGCACAGATACGCAGTATTTT. This sequence encodes CASRIAGTSTDTQYF.

The rearrangement uses TRBV6-1 and TRBJ1-5, with 8 bases matching TRBD1. The germline CDR1 and CDR2 sequences are MNHNS and SASEGT. The V gene end was trimmed by 2 bases and the J gene end by 4 bases; junction bases not matched to a gene: 1. The CDR3 totals 14 residues. The CDR3: CASSEQGANQPQHF. CDR3 DNA: TGTGCCAGCAGTGAACAGGGGGCAAATCAGCCCCAGCATTTT.

The V gene is TRBV19, the J gene TRBJ1-2; the D is unclear. The CDR3 sequence is 14 residues long. Per germline, CDR1 LNHDA and CDR2 SQIVND (reference sequence). Trimming left V 3 bases short and J 3 bases short, with 11 bases between. The CDR3 nucleotides are TGTGCCAGTAGTATGGGCAGGCCCGACTATGGCTACACCTTC. Translation: CASSMGRPDYGYTF.

The chain carries TRBV2 and TRBJ1-2; D remains ambiguous. The V gene's germline CDR1 is SNHLY and CDR2 FYNNEI. The CDR3 has 15 residues. Between the trimmed V and J ends, which lost 0 bases and 4 bases, there was a span of 12 bases. Here the CDR3 reads CASSEAATPRYGYTF. The CDR3 DNA follows: TGTGCCAGCAGTGAAGCTGCGACGCCTCGCTATGGCTACACCTTC.

V is TRBV5-1 and J is TRBJ2-5; weak D call: TRBD2 (6 bases). This CDR3 is built from 15 residues. Germline CDR1 reads SGHRS; CDR2 reads YFSETQ. V was shortened by 0 bases and J by 4 bases, with 13 bases between the two germline ends. The CDR3: CASSLAGGGGETQYF. CDR3 in DNA: TGCGCCAGCAGCTTGGCCGGTGGGGGAGGAGAGACCCAGTACTTC.

V and J are TRBV2 and TRBJ2-5, with D perhaps TRBD2 (6 bases). Trimming stripped 7 bases from V and 5 bases from J, with 8 bases between. Per germline, CDR1 SNHLY and CDR2 FYNNEI. This CDR3 spans 11 amino acids. Written as DNA, the CDR3 is TGTGCCAGCACTCGGGAGGAGACCCAGTACTTC. Translation: CASTREETQYF.

V and J are TRBV7-6 and TRBJ2-3; D is unclear. This CDR3 region has 15 residues. In germline, CDR1 is SGHVS, CDR2 FNYEAQ. V was pared by 4 bases and J by 1 base, with 12 bases between. The CDR3 bases are TGTGCCAGCAGCTCCGCCTTTGGGGGCACAGATACGCAGTATTTT. Translating gives CASSSAFGGTDTQYF.

The gene calls are TRBV12-3 or TRBV12-4 and TRBJ1-3; D is perhaps TRBD1 (5 bases). Trimming shortened V by 5 bases and J by 4 bases, and 6 bases separated the two germline ends. This CDR3 region has 12 residues. CDR3: CASSQGGNTIYF. Written as DNA, the CDR3 is TGTGCCAGCAGTCAGGGCGGAAACACCATATATTTT.

The chain uses TRBV19 and TRBJ2-3; no clear D. Deletions cut 3 bases from V and 4 bases from J, with 11 bases between. This CDR3 spans 14 amino acids. Germline values: CDR1 LNHDA, CDR2 SQIVND (reference sequence). The CDR3 here is CASSMSGMPDTQYF. The CDR3 bases are TGTGCCAGTAGTATGTCTGGGATGCCAGATACGCAGTATTTT.

The J gene is TRBJ2-3, the V gene TRBV6-2 or TRBV6-3, with D unresolved. Per germline, CDR1 MNHEY and CDR2 SVGEGT. The length of the CDR3 is 14 residues. The V and J ends lost 6 bases and 3 bases respectively, with 13 bases between them. The CDR3 DNA follows: TGTGCCAGCAGCCCGGGTAGCTTAACAGATACGCAGTATTTT. This codes for CASSPGSLTDTQYF.

The chain combines TRBV7-9 with TRBJ2-1, with TRBD2 identical over 10 bases. V gave up 5 bases and J gave up 6 bases; unmatched junction bases: 7. Germline V gene data show CDR1 as SEHNR and CDR2 as FQNEAQ (reference sequence). CDR3 length: 15 amino acids. Here the CDR3 reads CASSLHSSGGNEQFF. CDR3 coding DNA: TGTGCCAGCAGCCTGCACTCTAGCGGGGGCAATGAGCAGTTCTTC.

This clone has a handful of counts. This chain uses TRBV19 with TRBJ2-3; TRBD1 agrees at 8 bases. The trim removed 3 bases at V and 1 base at J, leaving 6 bases unmatched. Germline loops: CDR1 LNHDA, CDR2 SQIVND (reference sequence). This CDR3 is built from 16 residues. CDR3 residues: CASSMATGAGTDTQYF. CDR3 DNA: TGTGCCAGTAGTATGGCGACAGGGGCGGGCACAGATACGCAGTATTTT.

The chain recombines TRBV12-3 or TRBV12-4 with TRBJ1-2, with D hard to call. Trimming pared 6 bases from V and 6 bases from J, leaving 14 bases between. The length of the CDR3 is 13 residues. This CDR3 reads CASSPDTVDGYTF. The DNA for the CDR3 is TGTGCCAGCAGCCCTGACACGGTGGATGGCTACACCTTC.

There are a few counts of this clone. This chain links TRBV7-9 with TRBJ1-6, with TRBD1 matching 8 bases. Unmatched junction bases numbered 2, after V lost 2 bases and J lost 2 bases. The CDR3 loop spans 16 amino acids. CDR1 and CDR2 from the germline V gene are SEHNR and FQNEAQ (reference sequence). The CDR3 DNA sequence: TGTGCCAGCAGCTTACAGGGGGCCACCTATAATTCACCCCTCCACTTT. This translates into CASSLQGATYNSPLHF.

The chain recombines TRBV6-5 with TRBJ2-1; TRBD2 might be the D (6 bases). This CDR3 has 14 amino acids. Germline V gene sequence: CDR1 MNHEY, CDR2 SVGAGI. V lost 11 bases, J lost 5 bases, and 19 bases lay in between. In DNA, the CDR3 is TGTGCCGCCCGGGATAGCGGAGGGGACAATGAGCAGTTCTTC. Amino acid sequence: CAARDSGGDNEQFF.

The chain carries TRBV7-6 and TRBJ2-3, with D perhaps given as TRBD1 or TRBD2 (6 bases each). The CDR3 is made up of 16 amino acids. CDR1 and CDR2 (germline): SGHVS, FNYEAQ. Trimming pared 1 base from V and 5 bases from J, leaving 16 bases between. This CDR3 is CASSLEGGLAQDTQYF. The CDR3 nucleotides read TGTGCCAGCAGCTTAGAAGGGGGGCTAGCGCAAGATACGCAGTATTTT.

The rearrangement links TRBV3-1 (or the pseudogene TRBV3-2) to TRBJ1-1; TRBD1 matches at 7 bases. The V segment lost 5 bases and the J segment 1 base; nucleotides outside the gene matches: 4. This CDR3 comprises 14 residues. The germline CDR1 and CDR2 sequences are LGHDT and YNNKEL (reference sequence). As DNA, the CDR3 is TGTGCCAGCAGCGGACGGACAGGGAACACTGAAGCTTTCTTT. Translated: CASSGRTGNTEAFF.

V gene TRBV5-6 combines with J gene TRBJ1-2; D is uncertain. The V gene's germline CDR1 is SGHDT and CDR2 YYEEEE. The CDR3 is 13 amino acids. The V end was cut by 2 bases, the J end by 4 bases, with 9 bases between. The CDR3 DNA reads as TGTGCCAGCAGCTTATACAGCGCCTATGGCTACACCTTC. Residues: CASSLYSAYGYTF.

The V and J genes are TRBV7-2 and TRBJ1-6, with a possible D match to TRBD1 (6 bases). Germline V gene data show CDR1 as SGHTA and CDR2 as FQGNSA. V dropped 1 base and J dropped 7 bases, with 11 bases sitting between them. The CDR3 runs 15 residues. The CDR3 sequence: CASSLGQVFNSPLHF. CDR3 in DNA: TGTGCCAGCAGCTTAGGACAGGTTTTCAATTCACCCCTCCACTTT. Full variable domain (outside the CDR3, taken from reference TRBV7-2 and TRBJ1-6): GAGVSQSPSNKVTEKGKDVELRCDPISGHTALYWYRQSLGQGLEFLIYFQGNSAPDKSGLPSDRFSAERTGGSVSTLTIQRTQQEDSAVYLCASSLGQVFNSPLHFGNGTRLTVT.

The V and J genes are TRBV25-1 and TRBJ2-1; D uncertain. Looked up from germline, CDR1 is MGHDK and CDR2 is SYGVNS. The CDR3 is 11 amino acids. Deletions cut 4 bases from V and 4 bases from J, with 2 bases between. CDR3 in DNA: TGTGCCAGCAGTGGGTACAATGAGCAGTTCTTC. It specifies CASSGYNEQFF. Variable domain in full (rest from reference TRBV25-1 and TRBJ2-1): EADIYQTPRYLVIGTGKKITLECSQTMGHDKMYWYQQDPGMELHLIHYSYGVNSTEKGDLSSESTVSRIRTEHFPLTLESARPSHTSQYLCASSGYNEQFFGPGTRLTVL.

CDR3 residues: CASSGRRGIDQPQHF. Here the CDR3 DNA reads TGTGCCAGCAGCGGTAGGAGGGGAATCGATCAGCCCCAGCATTTT. The chain couples TRBV5-8 to TRBJ1-5, with a possible D match to TRBD1 (5 bases). This CDR3 region has 15 residues. The V end lost 4 bases, the J end lost 5 bases, and 16 bases lay between the germline ends. Looked up from germline, CDR1 is SGHTS and CDR2 is YDEGEE.

This clone was counted between two and nine times. The gene calls are TRBV18 and TRBJ1-5; D is uncertain. CDR3 size: 13 residues. The germline V gene has CDR1 KGHSH and CDR2 LQKENI. The V and J ends lost 0 bases and 7 bases respectively, with 7 bases between them. Here the CDR3 DNA reads TGTGCCAGCTCACCACCAGGGCAACAGCCCCAGCATTTT. This codes for CASSPPGQQPQHF.

The gene calls are TRBV7-6 and TRBJ2-1, with 10 bases identical to TRBD2. The V segment lost 2 bases and the J segment 7 bases; nucleotides outside the gene matches: 8. The CDR3 length is 16 residues. The germline gives CDR1 SGHVS, CDR2 FNYEAQ. The CDR3 region has the DNA TGTGCCAGCAGCTTACAGGGCCTAGCGGGGGAGAATGAGCAGTTCTTC. Translated: CASSLQGLAGENEQFF.